The 14 T cell receptor beta chains given below trace back to one sample, sequenced in a study of vaccination effects on CD4 cells after COVID-19. Upon completion of around 9 days in culture, CD4+ T cells were isolated. Method: immunoSEQ multiplex PCR; TCRdb's copy keeps in-frame clones and lacks some. The sample gives about 66,000 clones, more than 60% of which show up once; under 30% is in the top ten. Their cognate antigens are unknown. This material consisted of CD4+ T cells from PBMCs cultured without peptide, taken before COVID-19 vaccination. Receptor source: a human donor who had a prior SARS-CoV-2 infection.

This clone was counted between two and nine times. The V gene is TRBV5-1, the J gene TRBJ1-4; 7 bases are a match to TRBD1. The V gene's germline CDR1 is SGHRS and CDR2 YFSETQ. CDR3 length equals 15 residues. Germline trimming cut 6 bases from V and 7 bases from J; bases unmatched to any gene: 12. The DNA for the CDR3 is TGCGCCAGCAACATTCAGGGGGGGTTTGGTGAAAAACTGTTTTTT. Translation: CASNIQGGFGEKLFF.

The V gene is TRBV21-1, the J gene TRBJ1-3. TRBV21-1 counts as a pseudogene. There are 16 residues in the CDR3. As DNA, the CDR3 is TGTGCCAGCAGCAAAGCGGGAGCAGCGGGAGGAAACACCATATATTTT. Amino acid sequence: CASSKAGAAGGNTIYF.

The chain employs TRBV10-3 and TRBJ2-7, with 11 bases identical to TRBD2. The ends lost 0 bases at V and 6 bases at J; junction bases unmatched: 13. The CDR3 runs 18 residues. Germline CDR1 and CDR2: ENHRY and SYGVKD. The CDR3 nucleotides read TGTGCCATCAGTGAGTCGTTGAGACTAGCGGGACAACGCCTCGAGCAGTACTTC. Its translation is CAISESLRLAGQRLEQYF.

The V gene is TRBV24-1, the J gene TRBJ2-3; 10 bases agree with TRBD2. The CDR3 is 16 residues long. Germline CDR1 and CDR2: KGHDR and SFDVKD. V lost 4 bases, J lost 4 bases, and 7 bases stayed unmatched. CDR3 sequence reads: CATSEPSGRRADTQYF. The CDR3 DNA reads as TGTGCCACCAGTGAGCCTAGCGGGAGAAGAGCAGATACGCAGTATTTT.

The V call is TRBV7-2, the J call TRBJ2-7; tentatively, D is TRBD1 (6 bases). Looked up from germline, CDR1 is SGHTA and CDR2 is FQGNSA. Between the trimmed V and J ends, which lost 0 bases and 3 bases, there was a span of 9 bases. This CDR3 has 14 amino acids. This CDR3 is CASSLAGQNYEQYF. The DNA for the CDR3 is TGTGCCAGCAGCTTAGCGGGACAAAACTACGAGCAGTACTTC.

This chain joins TRBV4-2 and TRBJ1-2; D is possibly TRBD1 (6 bases). Trimming removed 1 base from V and 5 bases from J, with 14 bases in between. Looked up from germline, CDR1 is LGHNA and CDR2 is YNFKEQ. This CDR3 has 15 amino acids. The CDR3 DNA is TGTGCCAGCAGCCAAGCGGACAGCCAATTTTATGGCTACACCTTC. Translated, it gives CASSQADSQFYGYTF.

The chain couples TRBV7-2 to TRBJ2-3; maybe TRBD2 (5 bases). Trimming cost V 0 bases and J 2 bases, with 15 bases left between them. Germline V gives CDR1 SGHTA, CDR2 FQGNSA. This CDR3 contains 17 residues. CDR3 sequence: CASSLALASRTTDTQYF. The DNA of the CDR3 is TGTGCCAGCAGCTTAGCGCTGGCTAGCAGAACCACAGATACGCAGTATTTT.

The rearrangement links TRBV2 to TRBJ2-1; 9 bases map to TRBD2. CDR1 and CDR2 from the germline V gene are SNHLY and FYNNEI. The CDR3 has 17 residues. V shed 0 bases, J shed 6 bases, and the junction held 9 bases outside the gene matches. Written as DNA, the CDR3 is TGTGCCAGCAGTGAAGCGTTCAGCTGGCGGGGGGGCAATGAGCAGTTCTTC. Translating it yields CASSEAFSWRGGNEQFF.

V and J are TRBV6-5 and TRBJ2-7; 8 nucleotides line up with TRBD1. Germline V gives CDR1 MNHEY, CDR2 SVGAGI. The CDR3 totals 15 residues. Germline trimming cut 0 bases from V and 6 bases from J; bases unmatched to any gene: 7. CDR3 sequence reads: CASSYSPGGFGEQYF. CDR3 sequence (DNA): TGTGCCAGCAGTTACTCTCCAGGGGGCTTTGGCGAGCAGTACTTC.

The chain carries TRBV2 and TRBJ1-2; D remains ambiguous. Deletions cut 6 bases from V and 4 bases from J, with 9 bases between. CDR3 length: 12 residues. The V gene's germline CDR1 is SNHLY and CDR2 FYNNEI. The CDR3 DNA follows: TGTGCCAGCAGGGGAGAAGTCTATGGCTACACCTTC. Translating gives CASRGEVYGYTF.

This rearrangement joins TRBV29-1 to TRBJ2-5, with 8 bases identical to TRBD2. The V gene's germline CDR1 is SQVTM and CDR2 ANQGSEA. Trimming removed 4 bases from V and 0 bases from J; junction bases left unmatched: 7. The CDR3 extends over 15 amino acids. The CDR3: CSVGAPSGYQETQYF. CDR3 DNA: TGCAGCGTTGGGGCCCCTAGCGGGTACCAAGAGACCCAGTACTTC.

The chain's CDR3 is CASSLDETQYF. CDR3 bases: TGCGCCAGCAGCTTGGACGAGACCCAGTACTTC. The chain links TRBV5-1 to TRBJ2-5; no definite D call. The CDR3 extends over 11 amino acids. Germline V gives CDR1 SGHRS, CDR2 YFSETQ. V was clipped by 0 bases and J by 5 bases, with 2 bases between them. The whole variable domain, filled in from reference TRBV5-1 and TRBJ2-5, reads KAGVTQTPRYLIKTRGQQVTLSCSPISGHRSVSWYQQTPGQGLQFLFEYFSETQRNKGNFPGRFSGRQFSNSRSEMNVSTLELGDSALYLCASSLDETQYFGPGTRLLVL.

The J gene is TRBJ1-2, the V gene TRBV3-1 (or the pseudogene TRBV3-2); D gene unclear. Trimming took 0 bases from V and 3 from J, leaving 8 bases between them. Germline-derived CDR1 and CDR2 are LGHDT and YNNKEL (reference sequence). The CDR3 covers 14 residues. For the CDR3, the DNA is TGTGCCAGCAGCCAAGATAGCGGAGACTATGGCTACACCTTC. Residues: CASSQDSGDYGYTF.

This sequence joins TRBV14 and TRBJ2-5, with a weak D call TRBD1 (5 bases). Trimming cost V 5 bases and J 5 bases, with 12 bases left between them. This CDR3 contains 13 residues. Germline lookup yields CDR1 SGHDN and CDR2 FVKESK. CDR3 residues: CASSFRGAETQYF. The DNA for the CDR3 is TGTGCCAGCAGCTTTAGGGGTGCGGAGACCCAGTACTTC.